This T cell receptor beta chain was captured in a study of blood T cell repertoires in COVID-19. Study background: The United States, Italy and Spain supplied acute and convalescent COVID-19 samples.

Profiling relied on immunoSEQ multiplex PCR, and the TCRdb table lists in-frame clones only, not all of them. The table shows around 290,000 clones, with around nine tenths occurring only once. The V segment lost 3 bases and the J segment 0 bases; nucleotides outside the gene matches: 4. CDR1 and CDR2 from the germline V gene are SGHTA and FQGNSA. The CDR3 is 15 residues long. This clone appeared a single time. The sequenced sample consisted of PBMCs or T cells enriched from blood (not recorded which). This TCR was recovered from a woman aged 55-70 years in a cohort exposed to, infected with or recovered from COVID-19 (not recorded which). This chain joins TRBV7-2 and TRBJ1-1; 7 nucleotides agree with TRBD1. CDR3 protein: CASSLQGGMNTEAFF. The CDR3 DNA reads TGTGCCAGCAGCTTGCAGGGGGGCATGAACACTGAAGCTTTCTTT.